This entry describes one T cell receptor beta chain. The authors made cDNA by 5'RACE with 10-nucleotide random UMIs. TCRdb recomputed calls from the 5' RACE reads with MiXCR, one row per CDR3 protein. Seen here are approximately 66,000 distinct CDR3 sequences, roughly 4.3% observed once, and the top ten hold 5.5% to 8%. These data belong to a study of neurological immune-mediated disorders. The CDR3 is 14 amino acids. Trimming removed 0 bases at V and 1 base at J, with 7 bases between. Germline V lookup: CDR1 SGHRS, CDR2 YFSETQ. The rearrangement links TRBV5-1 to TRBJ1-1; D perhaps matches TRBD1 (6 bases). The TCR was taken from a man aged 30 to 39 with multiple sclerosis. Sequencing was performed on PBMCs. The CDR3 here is CASSLAGANTEAFF. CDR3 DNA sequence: TGCGCCAGCAGCTTGGCGGGGGCGAACACTGAAGCTTTCTTT.